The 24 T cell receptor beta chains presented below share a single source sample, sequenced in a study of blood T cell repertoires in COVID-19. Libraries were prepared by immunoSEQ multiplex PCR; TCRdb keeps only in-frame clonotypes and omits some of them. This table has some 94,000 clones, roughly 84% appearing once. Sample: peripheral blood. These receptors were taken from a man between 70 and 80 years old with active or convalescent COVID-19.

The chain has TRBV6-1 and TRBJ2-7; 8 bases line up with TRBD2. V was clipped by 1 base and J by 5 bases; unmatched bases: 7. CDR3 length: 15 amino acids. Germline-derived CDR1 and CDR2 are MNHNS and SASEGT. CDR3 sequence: CASSEGQAGDDEQYF. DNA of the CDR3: TGTGCCAGCAGTGAAGGGCAAGCGGGGGACGACGAGCAGTACTTC.

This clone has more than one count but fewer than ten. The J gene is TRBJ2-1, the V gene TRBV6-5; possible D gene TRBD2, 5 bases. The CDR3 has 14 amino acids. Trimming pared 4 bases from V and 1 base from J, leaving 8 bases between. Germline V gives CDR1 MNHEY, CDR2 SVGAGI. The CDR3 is CASSLGLSYNEQFF. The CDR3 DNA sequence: TGTGCCAGCAGTTTAGGACTTTCCTACAATGAGCAGTTCTTC.

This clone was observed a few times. The CDR3 protein is CASSQGSGAQPQHF. CDR3 DNA: TGCGCCAGCAGCCAAGGCTCAGGGGCCCAGCCCCAGCATTTT. This chain links TRBV4-1 with TRBJ1-5; TRBD1 is a possible D gene (6 bases). Germline V gene sequence: CDR1 MGHRA, CDR2 YSYEKL. CDR3 length equals 14 residues. V lost 1 base and J lost 7, with 11 bases in between.

The DNA of the CDR3 is TGCAGCGTTATCCCCGGGGGATTCAATCAGCCCCAGCATTTT. It translates to CSVIPGGFNQPQHF. The chain joins TRBV29-1 to TRBJ1-5; possible D gene TRBD1, 5 bases. V was clipped by 5 bases and J by 3 bases, with 14 bases between them. The CDR3 runs to 14 residues. CDR1 and CDR2 from the germline V gene are SQVTM and ANQGSEA.

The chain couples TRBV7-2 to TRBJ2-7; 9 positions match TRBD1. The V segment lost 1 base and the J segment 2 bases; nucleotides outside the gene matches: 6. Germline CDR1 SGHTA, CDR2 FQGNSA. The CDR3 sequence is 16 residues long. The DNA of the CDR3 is TGTGCCAGCAGCTTAGTGGAGGGACAGGGACCCTACGAGCAGTACTTC. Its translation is CASSLVEGQGPYEQYF.

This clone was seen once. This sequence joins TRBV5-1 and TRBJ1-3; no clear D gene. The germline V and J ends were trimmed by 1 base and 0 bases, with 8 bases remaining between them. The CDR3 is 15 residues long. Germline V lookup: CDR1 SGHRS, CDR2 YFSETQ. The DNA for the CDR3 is TGCGCCAGCAGCTTGAGTCAGGCCTCTGGAAACACCATATATTTT. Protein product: CASSLSQASGNTIYF. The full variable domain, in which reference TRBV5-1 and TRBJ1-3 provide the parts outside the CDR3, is KAGVTQTPRYLIKTRGQQVTLSCSPISGHRSVSWYQQTPGQGLQFLFEYFSETQRNKGNFPGRFSGRQFSNSRSEMNVSTLELGDSALYLCASSLSQASGNTIYFGEGSWLTVV.

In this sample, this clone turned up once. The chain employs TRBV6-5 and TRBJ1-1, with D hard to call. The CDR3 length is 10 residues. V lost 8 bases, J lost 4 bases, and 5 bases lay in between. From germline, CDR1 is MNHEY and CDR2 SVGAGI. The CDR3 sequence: CASFGTEAFF. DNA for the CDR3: TGTGCCAGCTTCGGCACTGAAGCTTTCTTT.

CDR3 coding DNA: TGCGCCAGCAGCCAAGAAAGGTCAAGCAGGTCCTATGGCTACACCTTC. Its translation: CASSQERSSRSYGYTF. The chain has TRBV4-1 and TRBJ1-2; no reliable D call. The V and J ends lost 0 bases and 4 bases respectively, with 15 bases between them. Germline CDR1 reads MGHRA; CDR2 reads YSYEKL. The CDR3 spans 16 residues.

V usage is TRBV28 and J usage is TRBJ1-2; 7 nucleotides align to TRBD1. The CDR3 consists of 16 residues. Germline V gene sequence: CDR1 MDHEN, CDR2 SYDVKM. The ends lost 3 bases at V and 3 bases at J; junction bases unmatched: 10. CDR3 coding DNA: TGTGCCAGCAGTTTTTGGACGACAGGGCCGCACTATGGCTACACCTTC. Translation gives CASSFWTTGPHYGYTF.

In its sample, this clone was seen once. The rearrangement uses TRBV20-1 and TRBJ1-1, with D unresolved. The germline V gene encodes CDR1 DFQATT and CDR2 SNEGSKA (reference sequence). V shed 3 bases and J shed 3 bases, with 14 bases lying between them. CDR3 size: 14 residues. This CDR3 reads CSASSASSYTEAFF. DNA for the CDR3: TGCAGTGCTAGTAGCGCCAGCTCATACACTGAAGCTTTCTTT.

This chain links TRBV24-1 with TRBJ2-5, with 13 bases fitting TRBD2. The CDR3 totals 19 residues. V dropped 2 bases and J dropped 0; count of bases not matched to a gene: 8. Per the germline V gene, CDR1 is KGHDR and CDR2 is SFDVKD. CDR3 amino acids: CATSDYGRTSGGYQETQYF. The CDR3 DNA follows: TGTGCCACCAGTGATTATGGGAGGACTAGCGGGGGCTACCAAGAGACCCAGTACTTC.

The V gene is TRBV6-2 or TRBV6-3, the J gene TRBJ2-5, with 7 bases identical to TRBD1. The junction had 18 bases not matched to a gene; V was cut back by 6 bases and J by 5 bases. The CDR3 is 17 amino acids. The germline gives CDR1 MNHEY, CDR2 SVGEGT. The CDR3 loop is CASSWPSDRNSEETQYF. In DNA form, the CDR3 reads TGTGCCAGCAGCTGGCCCTCGGACAGGAACTCGGAGGAGACCCAGTACTTC.

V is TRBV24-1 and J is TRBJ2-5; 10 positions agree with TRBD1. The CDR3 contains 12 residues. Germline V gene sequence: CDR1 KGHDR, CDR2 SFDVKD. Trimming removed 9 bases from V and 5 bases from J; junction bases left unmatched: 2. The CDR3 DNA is TGTGCCACCCAGGGACAGGGGGAGACCCAGTACTTC. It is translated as CATQGQGETQYF.

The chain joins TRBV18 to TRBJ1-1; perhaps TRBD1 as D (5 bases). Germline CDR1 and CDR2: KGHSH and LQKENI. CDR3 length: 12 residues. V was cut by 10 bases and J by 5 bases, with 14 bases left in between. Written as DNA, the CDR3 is TGTGCCACCCGAGCCGGGGGGACTGAAGCTTTCTTT. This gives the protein CATRAGGTEAFF.

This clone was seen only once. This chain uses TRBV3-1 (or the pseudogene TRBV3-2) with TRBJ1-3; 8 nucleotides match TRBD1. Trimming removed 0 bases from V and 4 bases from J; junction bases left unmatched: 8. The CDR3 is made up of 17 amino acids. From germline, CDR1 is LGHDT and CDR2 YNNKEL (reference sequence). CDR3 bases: TGTGCCAGCAGCCAAGATATAACAGGGGGTAAAGGAAACACCATATATTTT. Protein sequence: CASSQDITGGKGNTIYF.

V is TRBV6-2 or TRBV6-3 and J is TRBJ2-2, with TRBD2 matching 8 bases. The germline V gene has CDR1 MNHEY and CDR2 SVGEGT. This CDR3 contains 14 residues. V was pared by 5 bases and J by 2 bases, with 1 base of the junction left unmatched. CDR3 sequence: CASSRGGNTGELFF. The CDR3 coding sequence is TGTGCCAGCAGTCGGGGGGGAAACACCGGGGAGCTGTTTTTT.

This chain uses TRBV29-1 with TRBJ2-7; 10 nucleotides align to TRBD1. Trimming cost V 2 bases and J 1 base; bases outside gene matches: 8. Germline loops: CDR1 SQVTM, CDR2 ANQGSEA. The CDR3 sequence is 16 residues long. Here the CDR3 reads CSVESPGQGVSYEQYF. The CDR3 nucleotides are TGCAGCGTTGAATCCCCCGGACAGGGGGTATCCTACGAGCAGTACTTC.

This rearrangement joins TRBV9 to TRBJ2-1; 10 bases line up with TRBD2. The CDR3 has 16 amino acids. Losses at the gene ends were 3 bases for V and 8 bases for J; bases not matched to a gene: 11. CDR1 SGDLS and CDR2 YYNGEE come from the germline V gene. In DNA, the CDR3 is TGTGCCAGCAGCGACCCCGGGACTAGCGACTCGGATGAGCAGTTCTTC. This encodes CASSDPGTSDSDEQFF.

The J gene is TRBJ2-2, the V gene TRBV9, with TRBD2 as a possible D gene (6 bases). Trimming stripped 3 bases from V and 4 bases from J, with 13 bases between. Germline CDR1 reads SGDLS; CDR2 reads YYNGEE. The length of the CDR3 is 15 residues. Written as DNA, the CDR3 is TGTGCCAGCAGCGCCGGACTAACTATCACCGGGGAGCTGTTTTTT. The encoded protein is CASSAGLTITGELFF.

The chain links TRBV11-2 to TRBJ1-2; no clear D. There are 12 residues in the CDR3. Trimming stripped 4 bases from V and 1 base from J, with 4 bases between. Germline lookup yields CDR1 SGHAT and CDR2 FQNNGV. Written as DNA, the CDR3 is TGTGCCAGCAGCTCGAGTAACTATGGCTACACCTTC. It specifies CASSSSNYGYTF.

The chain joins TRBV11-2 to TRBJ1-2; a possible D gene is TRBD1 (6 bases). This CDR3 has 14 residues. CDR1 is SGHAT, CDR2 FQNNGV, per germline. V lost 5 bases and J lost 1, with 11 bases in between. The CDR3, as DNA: TGTGCCAGCAGCCATGAAGGGGGTAACTATGGCTACACCTTC. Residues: CASSHEGGNYGYTF. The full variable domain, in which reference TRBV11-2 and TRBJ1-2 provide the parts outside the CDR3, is EAGVAQSPRYKIIEKRQSVAFWCNPISGHATLYWYQQILGQGPKLLIQFQNNGVVDDSQLPKDRFSAERLKGVDSTLKIQPAKLEDSAVYLCASSHEGGNYGYTFGSGTRLTVV.

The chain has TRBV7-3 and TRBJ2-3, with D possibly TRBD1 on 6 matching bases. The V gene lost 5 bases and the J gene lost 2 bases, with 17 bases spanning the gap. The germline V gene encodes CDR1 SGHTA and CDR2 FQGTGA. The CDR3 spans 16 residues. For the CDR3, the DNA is TGTGCCAGCAGCGACGGCAGGGGCGATTTCACAGATACGCAGTATTTT. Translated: CASSDGRGDFTDTQYF.

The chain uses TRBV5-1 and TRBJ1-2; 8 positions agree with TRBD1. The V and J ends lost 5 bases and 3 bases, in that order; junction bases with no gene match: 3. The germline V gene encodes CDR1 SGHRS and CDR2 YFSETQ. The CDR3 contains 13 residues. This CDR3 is CASRDREDYGYTF. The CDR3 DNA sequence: TGCGCCAGCAGGGACAGGGAGGACTATGGCTACACCTTC.

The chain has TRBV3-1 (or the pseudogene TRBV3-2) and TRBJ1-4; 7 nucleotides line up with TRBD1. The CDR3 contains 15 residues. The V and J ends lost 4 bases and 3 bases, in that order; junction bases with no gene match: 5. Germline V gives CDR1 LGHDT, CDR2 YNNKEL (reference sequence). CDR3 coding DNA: TGTGCCAGCAGCCTCTGGGGACAGTCTAATGAAAAACTGTTTTTT. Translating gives CASSLWGQSNEKLFF.